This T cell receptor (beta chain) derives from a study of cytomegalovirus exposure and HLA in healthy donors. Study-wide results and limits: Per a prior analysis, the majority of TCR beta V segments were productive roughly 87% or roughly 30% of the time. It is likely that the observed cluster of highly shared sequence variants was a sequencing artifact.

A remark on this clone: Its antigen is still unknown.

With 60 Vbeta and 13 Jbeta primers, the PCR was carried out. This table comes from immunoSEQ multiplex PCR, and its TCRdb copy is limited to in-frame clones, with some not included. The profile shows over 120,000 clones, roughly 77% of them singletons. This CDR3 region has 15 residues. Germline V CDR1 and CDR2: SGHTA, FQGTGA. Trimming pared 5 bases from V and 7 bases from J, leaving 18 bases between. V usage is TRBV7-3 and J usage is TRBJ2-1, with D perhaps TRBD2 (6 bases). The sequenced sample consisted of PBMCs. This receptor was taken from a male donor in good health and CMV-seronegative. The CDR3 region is CASSEGLLELNEQFF. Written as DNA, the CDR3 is TGTGCCAGCAGCGAGGGACTGCTAGAGCTGAATGAGCAGTTCTTC.